Shown below are 20 T cell receptor beta chains from a single sample sequenced in a study of blood T cell repertoires in COVID-19. Assay used: immunoSEQ multiplex PCR; TCRdb lists only in-frame clones, some missing. This repertoire shows about 88,000 clones, 85% found once; its top ten account for 13% to 15%. Sequenced material: peripheral blood. The receptors here all came from a woman in her 70s with acute or convalescent COVID-19.

This clone was counted a few times. For the CDR3, the DNA is TGTGCCAGCAGCCTGGTTTACGGGACAGGGACCACCGGGGAGCTGTTTTTT. Amino acids: CASSLVYGTGTTGELFF. The chain combines TRBV5-4 with TRBJ2-2, with TRBD1 matching 9 bases. V was clipped by 4 bases and J by 4 bases; unmatched bases: 11. Germline V gene lookup returns CDR1 SGHNT and CDR2 YYREEE (reference sequence). The CDR3 consists of 17 residues. The whole variable domain, filled in from reference TRBV5-4 and TRBJ2-2, reads ETGVTQSPTHLIKTRGQQVTLRCSSQSGHNTVSWYQQALGQGPQFIFQYYREEENGRGNFPPRFSGLQFPNYSSELNVNALELDDSALYLCASSLVYGTGTTGELFFGEGSRLTVL.

The rearrangement uses TRBV18 and TRBJ1-1; D not resolved. The CDR3 sequence is 14 residues long. V lost 3 bases and J lost 5, with 13 bases in between. Germline V gene sequence: CDR1 KGHSH, CDR2 LQKENI. The CDR3: CASSPAGVRTEAFF. DNA of the CDR3: TGTGCCAGCTCACCCGCCGGGGTTAGGACTGAAGCTTTCTTT.

The chain recombines TRBV27 with TRBJ2-1; 8 positions match TRBD2. Germline lookup yields CDR1 MNHEY and CDR2 SMNVEV (reference sequence). The V and J ends lost 3 bases and 6 bases, in that order; junction bases with no gene match: 7. The CDR3 loop spans 15 amino acids. The CDR3 sequence: CASSLFSGIGNEQFF. CDR3 DNA sequence: TGTGCCAGCAGTTTGTTTAGCGGGATAGGCAATGAGCAGTTCTTC.

The chain recombines TRBV5-1 with TRBJ1-6; 8 positions match TRBD1. Trimming cost V 0 bases and J 8 bases; bases outside gene matches: 10. CDR1 is SGHRS and CDR2 is YFSETQ in the germline V gene. The CDR3 length is 17 residues. In DNA, the CDR3 is TGCGCCAGCAGCTTGGCCTACGGAGGACAGGGAGATTCACCCCTCCACTTT. As protein: CASSLAYGGQGDSPLHF.

Concerning this clone itself: One junction end does not reproduce the germline sequence, and a read error may be involved. The V gene is TRBV12-3 or TRBV12-4, the J gene TRBJ1-2; D is undetermined. CDR3 length: 8 residues. CDR3 DNA: TGTGCCAGCAGCCCCGGTTACTTC. This translates into CASSPGYF.

V is TRBV7-2 and J is TRBJ2-1, with TRBD1 identical over 10 bases. Germline V gene sequence: CDR1 SGHTA, CDR2 FQGNSA. The CDR3 is made up of 14 amino acids. Losses at the gene ends were 4 bases for V and 10 bases for J; bases not matched to a gene: 7. The CDR3 protein is CASSSGQGNREQFF. The CDR3 DNA follows: TGTGCCAGCAGCTCGGGACAGGGGAACCGGGAGCAGTTCTTC.

This clone came up once. One end of the junction fails to match germline, which may point to a read error. This rearrangement joins TRBV28 to TRBJ1-5, with D unclear. Per germline, CDR1 MDHEN and CDR2 SYDVKM. CDR3 length: 15 amino acids. The CDR3 is CASSSARISHQPQHF. The CDR3 DNA is TGTGCCAGCAGTTCCGCGCGCATTAGCCATCAGCCCCAGCATTTT.

This chain joins TRBV6-2 or TRBV6-3 and TRBJ2-7; TRBD2 aligns across 7 bases. V trimming: 2 bases; J trimming: 3 bases; junction bases outside the gene matches: 13. CDR1 is MNHEY and CDR2 is SVGEGT in the germline V gene. The CDR3 totals 17 residues. The CDR3 reads CASSYAPGSGMSYEQYV. DNA of the CDR3: TGTGCCAGCAGTTACGCCCCCGGGAGCGGGATGAGCTACGAGCAGTACGTC.

This rearrangement joins TRBV6-5 to TRBJ2-3; D possibly corresponds to TRBD1 (5 bases). V lost 11 bases and J lost 3, with 18 bases in between. The CDR3 totals 14 residues. Germline CDR1 MNHEY, CDR2 SVGAGI. The DNA of the CDR3 is TGTGCCCTCAGAAGTGACACAGGAACAGATACGCAGTATTTT. Protein: CALRSDTGTDTQYF.

The count of this clone is one. The CDR3 DNA reads TGTGCCAGTAGTATGACAGGGGGCGAGCGCGGCTACACCTTC. Translation gives CASSMTGGERGYTF. The chain recombines TRBV19 with TRBJ1-2, with 10 nucleotides matching TRBD1. J lost 8 bases, V lost 3 bases, and 6 bases had no gene match. Germline CDR1 LNHDA, CDR2 SQIVND (reference sequence). The CDR3 totals 14 residues.

This clone showed up just a few times. The chain is built from TRBV7-9 and TRBJ2-5, with D perhaps TRBD2 (5 bases). CDR3 size: 15 residues. Looked up from germline, CDR1 is SEHNR and CDR2 is FQNEAQ (reference sequence). The ends were cut back, 0 bases at V and 6 bases at J, with 14 bases in the middle. CDR3 DNA sequence: TGTGCCAGCAGCTTAGCTGTTCTGGAGGTGCAGACCCAGTACTTC. Translating it yields CASSLAVLEVQTQYF.

The rearrangement uses TRBV7-2 and TRBJ2-1, with 13 bases matching TRBD2. With 0 bases clipped from V and 7 bases from J, the junction kept 15 bases outside the gene matches. The CDR3 runs 20 residues. Germline V gene data show CDR1 as SGHTA and CDR2 as FQGNSA. DNA for the CDR3: TGTGCCAGCAGCTTAGCTATGGGTGGACTAGCGGGAGTTCTGGGAAATGAGCAGTTCTTC. The encoded protein is CASSLAMGGLAGVLGNEQFF.

The chain links TRBV7-2 to TRBJ1-6, with 7 positions matching TRBD1. V dropped 0 bases and J dropped 10; count of bases not matched to a gene: 9. Germline values: CDR1 SGHTA, CDR2 FQGNSA. The CDR3 sequence is 16 residues long. CDR3 amino acids: CASSLAHGRGRSPLHF. In DNA form, the CDR3 reads TGTGCCAGCAGCTTAGCGCATGGCAGGGGGAGGTCACCCCTCCACTTT.

The CDR3, as DNA: TGTGCCAGCAGCCACCAGACAGTGAACTATGGCTACACCTTC. Amino acids: CASSHQTVNYGYTF. The chain couples TRBV3-1 (or the pseudogene TRBV3-2) to TRBJ1-2; maybe TRBD1 (5 bases). With 3 bases removed from V and 2 bases from J, the gap between germline ends came to 10 bases. From germline, CDR1 is LGHDT and CDR2 YNNKEL (reference sequence). This CDR3 has 14 amino acids.

The CDR3 loop reads CATSSLLAGNNEQFF. CDR3 nucleotides: TGTGCCACCAGTTCGTTGCTAGCGGGAAACAATGAGCAGTTCTTC. The chain joins TRBV24-1 to TRBJ2-1; 9 nucleotides agree with TRBD2. V shed 6 bases, J shed 5 bases, and the junction held 7 bases outside the gene matches. The length of the CDR3 is 15 residues. The germline V gene has CDR1 KGHDR and CDR2 SFDVKD.

The chain joins TRBV29-1 to TRBJ2-1, with D uncertain. Trimming left V 4 bases short and J 3 bases short, with 10 bases between. Germline loops: CDR1 SQVTM, CDR2 ANQGSEA. This CDR3 has 13 amino acids. The CDR3 reads CSVAGGNYNEQFF. In nucleotides, the CDR3 is TGCAGCGTTGCCGGCGGCAACTACAATGAGCAGTTCTTC.

In this sample, this clone turned up once. The rearrangement joins TRBV7-9 to TRBJ1-2; 10 bases line up with TRBD1. Germline CDR1 and CDR2: SEHNR and FQNEAQ (reference sequence). This CDR3 spans 16 amino acids. V was clipped by 5 bases and J by 0 bases; unmatched bases: 6. The CDR3 sequence: CASSPGTGVTNYGYTF. CDR3 coding DNA: TGTGCCAGCAGCCCCGGGACAGGGGTCACTAACTATGGCTACACCTTC.

This chain joins TRBV7-2 and TRBJ2-3, with 8 bases matching TRBD1. V was pared by 4 bases and J by 3 bases, with 12 bases of the junction left unmatched. Germline V gene data show CDR1 as SGHTA and CDR2 as FQGNSA. This CDR3 spans 17 amino acids. CDR3 region: CASSYHRGVFSTDTQYF. In DNA, the CDR3 is TGTGCCAGCAGCTACCACAGGGGGGTCTTTTCAACAGATACGCAGTATTTT.

V is TRBV5-1 and J is TRBJ2-1, with D perhaps TRBD2 (7 bases). Looked up from germline, CDR1 is SGHRS and CDR2 is YFSETQ. The CDR3 runs to 15 residues. V lost 4 bases to trimming and J lost 6 bases, with 17 bases between them. The CDR3 loop is CASSLGGLNGNEQFF. CDR3 nucleotides: TGCGCCAGCAGCCTGGGGGGGCTCAATGGCAATGAGCAGTTCTTC.

The V call is TRBV5-1, the J call TRBJ1-2; 7 bases are a match to TRBD1. There are 14 residues in the CDR3. With 3 bases clipped from V and 2 bases from J, the junction kept 4 bases outside the gene matches. Germline CDR1 reads SGHRS; CDR2 reads YFSETQ. The CDR3 loop reads CASSYPGGNYGYTF. The DNA for the CDR3 is TGCGCCAGCAGCTACCCAGGGGGAAACTATGGCTACACCTTC.